The rows below give T cell receptor beta chains drawn from one sample of a study of vaccination and CD4 T cells after COVID-19. TCRdb processed the PCR reads anew with MiXCR; each CDR3 protein has one entry. Seen here are some 10,000 distinct CDR3 sequences, less than 70% observed once, and the top ten hold around 31%. Their recognized antigens are unknown. Material for sequencing was CD4+ T cells from blood, cultured in vitro. The receptors stem from a human donor who had recovered from COVID-19. The CDR3 runs from the conserved cysteine through the conserved F or W. Fields, in order: J gene, D gene, V gene, clone size, CDR3 length, CDR3 DNA, CDR3 protein. The D gene is left open where the match is weak. Size values are once, few and many counts, or a class for expanded clones, and some rows have none.

J gene: TRBJ2-6; D gene: NA; V gene: TRBV12-3/TRBV12-4; clone size: few; CDR3 length: 15; CDR3 DNA: TGTGCCAGCAGCTCCGGGAACTCTGGGGCCAACGTCCTGACTTTC; CDR3 protein: CASSSGNSGANVLTF
J gene: TRBJ2-3; D gene: TRBD2; V gene: TRBV11-3; clone size: few; CDR3 length: 14; CDR3 DNA: TGTGCCAGCAGCTTGGGGACTATGACAGATACGCAGTATTTT; CDR3 protein: CASSLGTMTDTQYF
J gene: TRBJ2-5; D gene: NA; V gene: TRBV4-1; clone size: NA; CDR3 length: 12; CDR3 DNA: TGCGCCAGCAGCCAAGATTTCGAGACCCAGTACTTC; CDR3 protein: CASSQDFETQYF
J gene: TRBJ1-5; D gene: NA; V gene: TRBV7-6; clone size: NA; CDR3 length: 14; CDR3 DNA: TGTGCCAGCAGCTTAACACCAGGCAATCAGCCCCAGCATTTT; CDR3 protein: CASSLTPGNQPQHF
J gene: TRBJ1-5; D gene: TRBD1; V gene: TRBV28; clone size: NA; CDR3 length: 13; CDR3 DNA: TGTGCCAGCATAAGGACAGGGGATCAGCCCCAGCATTTT; CDR3 protein: CASIRTGDQPQHF
J gene: TRBJ2-3; D gene: NA; V gene: TRBV11-3; clone size: NA; CDR3 length: 14; CDR3 DNA: TGTGCCAGCAGCTTAATGTATTCGGGAGATACGCAGTATTTT; CDR3 protein: CASSLMYSGDTQYF
J gene: TRBJ1-2; D gene: NA; V gene: TRBV12-3/TRBV12-4; clone size: NA; CDR3 length: 14; CDR3 DNA: NA; CDR3 protein: CASSTSTGGYGYTF
J gene: TRBJ1-1; D gene: NA; V gene: TRBV4-1; clone size: NA; CDR3 length: 16; CDR3 DNA: TGCGCCAGCAGCCTCATCCGGGACAAAGGAAACACTGAAGCTTTCTTT; CDR3 protein: CASSLIRDKGNTEAFF
J gene: TRBJ2-5; D gene: NA; V gene: TRBV6-1; clone size: NA; CDR3 length: 14; CDR3 DNA: TGTGCCAGCAGGCTGGACAGTGGTACGGAGACCCAGTACTTC; CDR3 protein: CASRLDSGTETQYF
J gene: TRBJ2-1; D gene: NA; V gene: TRBV20-1; clone size: NA; CDR3 length: 16; CDR3 DNA: TGCAGTGCTAGAGATTTTGCGGGTTGGATGGGCAATGAGCAGTTCTTC; CDR3 protein: CSARDFAGWMGNEQFF
J gene: TRBJ1-5; D gene: NA; V gene: TRBV6-1; clone size: once; CDR3 length: 14; CDR3 DNA: TGTGCCAGCATCGTGGAGGGAGGAATTCAGCCCCAGCATTTT; CDR3 protein: CASIVEGGIQPQHF
J gene: TRBJ2-1; D gene: NA; V gene: TRBV27; clone size: NA; CDR3 length: 15; CDR3 DNA: TGTGCCAGCAGTCCCCGGGGAACCTCTTACAATGAGCAGTTCTTC; CDR3 protein: CASSPRGTSYNEQFF
J gene: TRBJ1-2; D gene: TRBD1; V gene: TRBV19; clone size: few; CDR3 length: 16; CDR3 DNA: TGTGCCAGTAGTAGTCCCGGGACAGGTCCGAACTATGGCTACACCTTC; CDR3 protein: CASSSPGTGPNYGYTF
J gene: TRBJ1-1; D gene: NA; V gene: TRBV20-1; clone size: NA; CDR3 length: 14; CDR3 DNA: TGCAGTGCTAGAGAGGGCAGGACGAACACTGAAGCTTTCTTT; CDR3 protein: CSAREGRTNTEAFF
J gene: TRBJ1-1; D gene: NA; V gene: TRBV10-2; clone size: NA; CDR3 length: 16; CDR3 DNA: TGCGCCAGCAATGATGGGGCAGGGGTAATGAACACTGAAGCTTTCTTT; CDR3 protein: CASNDGAGVMNTEAFF
J gene: TRBJ2-3; D gene: NA; V gene: TRBV6-1; clone size: few; CDR3 length: 13; CDR3 DNA: TGTGCCAGCAGGGTGACATCTACAGATACGCAGTATTTT; CDR3 protein: CASRVTSTDTQYF
J gene: TRBJ1-6; D gene: NA; V gene: TRBV6-4; clone size: few; CDR3 length: 16; CDR3 DNA: TGTGCCAGCAGCATTGGTGGGGGCACCACAAATTCACCCCTCCACTTT; CDR3 protein: CASSIGGGTTNSPLHF
J gene: TRBJ1-6; D gene: NA; V gene: TRBV7-2; clone size: few; CDR3 length: 14; CDR3 DNA: TGTGCCAGCAGCCCGACGGCATCCCGTTCACCCCTCCACTTT; CDR3 protein: CASSPTASRSPLHF